This T cell receptor beta chain was observed in a study of Ad26.COV2.S vaccination and SARS-CoV-2 variants. Overall study context: Donor had been placed in the Ad26.COV2.S arm of the COV1001 trial. Ad26.COV2.S given intramuscularly, once or twice 56 days apart.

The treatment: roughly 20 received Ad26.COV2.S at low or high dose, single or two shots; about 5 received placebo; per-sample allocation not given. The study sampled participants on day 63 after the first vaccine or placebo injection. Aged 18-55 years, donor was enrolled in Boston in 2020. It was Wuhan-strain SARS-CoV-2 spike that the Ad26 vaccine vector expressed. The method was immunoSEQ multiplex PCR; TCRdb's version includes in-frame clones alone and lacks a portion of them. The sample contains a few hundred thousand clones, 92% of which appear only once. The sequenced sample was peripheral blood, obtained in a trial of Ad26.COV2.S vaccine versus placebo. This clonotype was obtained from a person between 18 and 65 years old who received the Ad26.COV2.S COVID-19 vaccine or a placebo.

The CDR3 region has the DNA TGTGCCAGCAGTTACGAAGGGGGCAGGAACACCGGGGAGCTGTTTTTT. This gives the protein CASSYEGGRNTGELFF. The V call is TRBV6-5, the J call TRBJ2-2, with 7 nucleotides matching TRBD1. Germline V gene data show CDR1 as MNHEY and CDR2 as SVGAGI. The CDR3 is 16 amino acids. Trimming at V came to 2 bases and at J to 1 base, leaving 4 bases not matched to a gene.